This TCR beta chain emerged from a study of blood T cell repertoires in COVID-19. Study information: Donors in the United States, Italy and Spain gave samples during acute or convalescent COVID-19.

Generated by immunoSEQ multiplex PCR, the TCRdb table keeps only in-frame clones and is missing some. The sample includes about 250,000 clones, roughly 83% of them seen just once. The sample was peripheral blood. The clonotype was recovered from a man at least 80 years old with acute or convalescent COVID-19.

The CDR3 DNA sequence: TGTGCCAGCAGCCCCGCACAGGGAAATCAGCCCCAGCATTTT. This sequence encodes CASSPAQGNQPQHF. The rearrangement uses TRBV6-5 and TRBJ1-5, with D perhaps TRBD1 (6 bases). The CDR3 length is 14 residues. Trimming removed 6 bases from V and 4 bases from J, with 13 bases in between. CDR1 is MNHEY, CDR2 SVGAGI, per germline.